This TCR beta chain was observed in a study of CD8+ T cells in alopecia areata. Trimming cost V 3 bases and J 2 bases; bases outside gene matches: 4. This CDR3 comprises 15 residues. The germline V gene has CDR1 MRHNA and CDR2 SNTAGT. Broader study findings: Elevated clonality characterized lesional scalp relative to normal scalp, particularly in alopecia totalis/universalis.

Isolated RNA was reverse transcribed into cDNA used as the sequencing template. Profiled with immunoSEQ multiplex PCR; TCRdb holds only in-frame clones, not every one. Of 25,000 to 40,000 clones listed, approximately 80% are singletons. About this clone itself: Its matching antigen is unknown.

This clonotype originated in a human donor with alopecia areata. The chain employs TRBV6-4 and TRBJ2-7; TRBD2 aligns across 10 bases. Sequencing was carried out using NKG2D-low CD8+ T cells sorted from blood. This CDR3 reads CASSEVAGGTYEQYF. The CDR3 nucleotides read TGTGCCAGCAGTGAAGTAGCGGGAGGTACCTACGAGCAGTACTTC.